This T cell receptor beta chain came from a study of blood T cell repertoires in COVID-19. At the level of the study: Spain, Italy and the United States supplied samples that represented acute and convalescent COVID-19.

Sequencing was performed with immunoSEQ multiplex PCR; in TCRdb, only in-frame clones are kept and a portion is missing. The data show roughly 150,000 clones, about 80% seen once. In this sample, this clone turned up once. The V gene's germline CDR1 is KGHSH and CDR2 LQKENI. The CDR3 is 16 residues long. Trimming at V came to 0 bases and at J to 6 bases, leaving 11 bases not matched to a gene. This chain connects TRBV18 to TRBJ2-7, with TRBD2 matching 7 bases. The origin of this receptor is a man aged 65 to 85 who had recovered from COVID-19. The sequenced sample consisted of peripheral blood. For the CDR3, the DNA is TGTGCCAGCTCACCACCTTCGACGGCGGGAGCAGTCGAGCAGTACTTC. It translates to CASSPPSTAGAVEQYF.